This is a list of T cell receptor beta chains from one sample in a study of blood T cell repertoires in COVID-19. Libraries were prepared by immunoSEQ multiplex PCR; TCRdb keeps only in-frame clonotypes and omits some of them. Counted here are over 95,000 clones, around nine tenths occurring once; the ten biggest clones make up roughly 19%. Material: peripheral blood. These receptors all stem from a human donor with acute or convalescent COVID-19. The donor label of this sample is uncertain. Each CDR3 is given with its conserved first and last residue.

v_gene,CDR3aa
TRBV14,CASSNQGVGNTIYF
TRBV19,CASSLGLNEQFF
TRBV6-5,CASSSPAGQNYGYTF
TRBV30,CAWSADSLQPQHF
TRBV18,CASSPPLTEAFF
TRBV5-4,CASSLTGGNNEQFF
TRBV6-2/TRBV6-3,CASSFDGADATNEKLFF
TRBV7-2,CASALKGGADTQYF
TRBV5-8,CASSLVFVAGGYNEQFF
TRBV2,CASSVRRLQGKPQHF
TRBV30,CAWSRQGDQPQHF
TRBV6-5,CASRGLWGGQHEQYF
TRBV30,CAWSVSGGGYEQYF
TRBV29-1,CSVDHRGLGYGYTF
TRBV28,CASSIAGGRETQYF
TRBV28,CASTDTATNEKLFF
TRBV2,CASSAAGVPYGYTF
TRBV6-5,CASSYAGRGTEAFF
TRBV6-5,CASTTGTAVNQPQHF
TRBV10-3,CAISDTGTGTDTQYF
TRBV2,CASSKDRGGYEQYF
TRBV3-1/TRBV3-2,CASTLGHTQYF
TRBV7-2,CASSLATGLYSNQPQHF
TRBV2,CASSEVRIRGEGYTF
TRBV2,CATRKLTGARTEAFF
TRBV7-2,CASSLDGSGFREQFF
TRBV7-9,CASSQQGYTEAFF
TRBV5-1,CASSLEGNQETQYF
TRBV19,CASSKGQGVANYGYTF